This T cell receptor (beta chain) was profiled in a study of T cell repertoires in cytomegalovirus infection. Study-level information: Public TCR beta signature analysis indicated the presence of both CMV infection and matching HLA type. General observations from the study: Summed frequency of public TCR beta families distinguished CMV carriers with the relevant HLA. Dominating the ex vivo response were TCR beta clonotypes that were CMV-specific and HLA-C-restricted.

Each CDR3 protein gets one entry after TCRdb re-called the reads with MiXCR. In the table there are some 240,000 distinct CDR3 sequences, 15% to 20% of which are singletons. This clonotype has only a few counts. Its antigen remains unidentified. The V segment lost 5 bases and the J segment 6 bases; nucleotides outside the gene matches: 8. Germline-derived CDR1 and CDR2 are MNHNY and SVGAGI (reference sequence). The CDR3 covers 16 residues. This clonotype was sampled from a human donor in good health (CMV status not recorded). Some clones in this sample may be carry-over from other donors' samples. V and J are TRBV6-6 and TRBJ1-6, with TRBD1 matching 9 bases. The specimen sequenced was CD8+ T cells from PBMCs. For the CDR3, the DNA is TGTGCCAGCAGTCCCGGTACGACAGGGGGTAATTCACCCCTCCACTTT. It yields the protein CASSPGTTGGNSPLHF.